One T cell receptor beta chain is described in this entry. The V and J ends lost 4 bases and 1 base respectively, with 14 bases between them. In germline, CDR1 is SGHRS, CDR2 YFSETQ. The CDR3 is 15 amino acids. These data belong to a study of shared clonotypes between healthy human individuals. TCRdb's copy holds only in-frame clones and misses some; the assay was immunoSEQ multiplex PCR. The sample holds about half a million clones, about 85% seen once. The sequencing input was PBMCs. The receptor comes from a woman aged 40 to 50 in good health. Some clones in this sample may be carry-over from other donors' samples. This chain uses TRBV5-1 with TRBJ2-5, with D perhaps matching TRBD1 (5 bases). The CDR3 coding sequence is TGCGCCAGCAGCACGGTGATCCAGGGCCAAGAGACCCAGTACTTC. This sequence encodes CASSTVIQGQETQYF.